This T cell receptor (beta chain) was recorded in a study of yellow fever vaccine responses in identical twins. TCRdb called the RT-PCR reads again in MiXCR, with one record for every CDR3 protein. The data contain 13,000 to 15,000 distinct CDR3 sequences, roughly 80% of them singletons. J lost 2 bases, V lost 3 bases, and 5 bases had no gene match. The germline gives CDR1 LGHDT, CDR2 YNNKEL (reference sequence). The length of the CDR3 is 16 residues. The chain is built from TRBV3-1 and TRBJ2-3, with 10 bases fitting TRBD2. The sample here was T cells from blood (PBMCs), unsorted or a sorted subset (not recorded which), taken before or after yellow fever vaccination (not recorded which). The TCR comes from a woman aged 18-30 years who received the yellow fever vaccine. This CDR3 is CASSHRTSGYTDTQYF. In DNA form, the CDR3 reads TGTGCCAGCAGCCACCGGACTAGCGGATACACAGATACGCAGTATTTT.